Below are 6 T cell receptor beta chains sequenced from a single sample in a study of OX40 agonist ivuxolimab in advanced cancers. The library relied on the immunoSEQ multiplex PCR assay. TCRdb retrieved this table from immuneACCESS and kept in-frame rearrangements only. Not all clones are present; in checked studies, unresolved V genes account for under half, and no reason is known for the remainder. For this sample the table gives 72,000 or so clones, of which approximately 92% were detected only once. Clones ranked in the top ten supply over 9.5% of the sample. The sample here was CD4+ or CD8+ T cells sorted from blood, taken in a trial of the OX40 agonist ivuxolimab. The origin of the receptors is an adult with an advanced solid tumor such as melanoma, head and neck, liver or kidney cancer.

V is TRBV6-6 and J is TRBJ1-2; a weak D match, TRBD1 (6 bases). Germline CDR1 and CDR2: MNHNY and SVGAGI (reference sequence). Trimming stripped 0 bases from V and 4 bases from J, with 9 bases between. The length of the CDR3 is 14 residues. CDR3 DNA: TGTGCCAGCAGTTACTCACCGGGGGCCTATGGCTACACCTTC. The encoded protein is CASSYSPGAYGYTF.

The chain combines TRBV7-6 with TRBJ2-3; no reliable D call. V lost 5 bases to trimming and J lost 6 bases, with 9 bases between them. Germline loops: CDR1 SGHVS, CDR2 FNYEAQ. The CDR3 totals 12 residues. The CDR3 DNA sequence: TGTGCCAGCAGCCCTGGGCTGGATACGCAGTATTTT. Translation: CASSPGLDTQYF.

V and J are TRBV6-1 and TRBJ1-5; the D gene is possibly TRBD1 (5 bases). The CDR3 consists of 15 residues. Germline CDR1 reads MNHNS; CDR2 reads SASEGT. The V and J ends lost 0 bases and 9 bases respectively, with 15 bases between them. CDR3: CASSEAGTRTGPQHF. Written as DNA, the CDR3 is TGTGCCAGCAGTGAAGCCGGGACGAGAACAGGGCCCCAGCATTTT.

This chain uses TRBV6-6 with TRBJ2-3, with D uncertain. Germline CDR1 is MNHNY and CDR2 is SVGAGI (reference sequence). This CDR3 is built from 14 residues. Trimming pared 3 bases from V and 0 bases from J, leaving 7 bases between. The CDR3 spells CASSYSASTDTQYF. The DNA of the CDR3 is TGTGCCAGCAGTTATTCAGCGAGCACAGATACGCAGTATTTT.

V and J are TRBV18 and TRBJ1-3, with D unresolved. Trimming shortened V by 1 base and J by 0 bases, and 16 bases separated the two germline ends. The CDR3 is made up of 18 amino acids. Germline CDR1 and CDR2: KGHSH and LQKENI. CDR3 sequence: CASSPRSIVSSSGNTIYF. The CDR3 DNA reads TGTGCCAGCTCACCACGGAGTATAGTTTCGAGCTCTGGAAACACCATATATTTT. Variable domain in full (rest from reference TRBV18 and TRBJ1-3): NAGVMQNPRHLVRRRGQEARLRCSPMKGHSHVYWYRQLPEEGLKFMVYLQKENIIDESGMPKERFSAEFPKEGPSILRIQQVVRGDSAAYFCASSPRSIVSSSGNTIYFGEGSWLTVV.

This rearrangement joins TRBV6-6 to TRBJ1-1; D gene ambiguous. The CDR3 consists of 15 residues. The V gene's germline CDR1 is MNHNY and CDR2 SVGAGI (reference sequence). The V gene lost 2 bases and the J gene lost 3 bases, with 13 bases spanning the gap. The CDR3 loop is CASSYIRGSDTEAFF. The CDR3 DNA sequence: TGTGCCAGCAGTTACATAAGAGGGTCCGACACTGAAGCTTTCTTT.